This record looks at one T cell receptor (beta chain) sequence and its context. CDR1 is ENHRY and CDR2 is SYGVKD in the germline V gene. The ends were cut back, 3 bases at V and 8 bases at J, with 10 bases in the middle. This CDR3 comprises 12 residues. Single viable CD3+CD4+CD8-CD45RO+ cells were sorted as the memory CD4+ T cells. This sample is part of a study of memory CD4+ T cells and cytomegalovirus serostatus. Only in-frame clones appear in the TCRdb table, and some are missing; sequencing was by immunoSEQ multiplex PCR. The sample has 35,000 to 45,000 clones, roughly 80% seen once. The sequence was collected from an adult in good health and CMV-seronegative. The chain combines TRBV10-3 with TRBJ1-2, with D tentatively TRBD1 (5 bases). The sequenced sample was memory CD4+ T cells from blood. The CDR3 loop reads CAISDQGDGYTF. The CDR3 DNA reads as TGTGCCATCAGTGACCAGGGTGACGGCTACACCTTC.